The rows below give T cell receptor beta chains drawn from one sample of a study of blood T cell repertoires in COVID-19. This table comes from immunoSEQ multiplex PCR, and its TCRdb copy is limited to in-frame clones, with some not included. The repertoire holds some 70,000 clones, with roughly 84% as singletons. What was sequenced was peripheral blood. The origin of the receptors is a man in his 70s with active or convalescent COVID-19. Both conserved end residues are part of each CDR3. A D gene is named only where the DNA matches it firmly. Some rows mark clone size as missing; the rest say once, few, many or name a class of expanded clone.

d_call	clone_size	v_call	j_call	cdr3_nt	cdr3_aa
TRBD1	few	TRBV30	TRBJ1-1	TGTGCTGTACAGGGGGCGCGGGGTGAAGCTTTCTTT	CAVQGARGEAFF
-	-	TRBV15	TRBJ2-7	TGTGCCACCAGCAGAGACCCAACATCCTACGAGCAGTACTTC	CATSRDPTSYEQYF
-	-	TRBV7-9	TRBJ1-1	TGTGCCAGCAGCTTAGGTGCCGCTAGCACTGAAGCTTTCTTT	CASSLGAASTEAFF
-	-	TRBV30	TRBJ1-2	TGTGCCTGGAGTTTGACAGACTATGGCTACACCTTC	CAWSLTDYGYTF
-	-	TRBV5-1	TRBJ1-5	TGCGCCAGCAGCCCGGGGGGGGGCCCATCGCCCCAGCATTTT	CASSPGGGPSPQHF
-	once	TRBV21-1	TRBJ1-1	TGTGCCAGCAGCAAACCCCCGGCGGAGGTGAACACTGAAGCTTTCTTT	CASSKPPAEVNTEAFF
-	few	TRBV30	TRBJ2-2	TGTGCCTGGAGATGGGGGCCCGGGGAGCTGTTTTTT	CAWRWGPGELFF
-	-	TRBV19	TRBJ1-3	TGTGCCAGTAGTATACAAAACACCATATATTTT	CASSIQNTIYF
-	once	TRBV11-1	TRBJ2-7	TGTGCCAGCAGCCCAAGTACTACACCTCGGGACGAGCAGTACTTC	CASSPSTTPRDEQYF
-	few	TRBV5-5	TRBJ1-6	TGTGCCAGCAGCTTGGGAGGGAGAGGAGCTAATTCACCCCTCCACTTT	CASSLGGRGANSPLHF
-	-	TRBV12-3/TRBV12-4	TRBJ2-1	TGTGCCAGCAGCCCCCTGAGGGATGAGCAGTTCTTC	CASSPLRDEQFF
TRBD2	-	TRBV29-1	TRBJ2-1	TGCAGCGTTGGATTACTAGCGGGAGATTACAATGAGCAGTTCTTC	CSVGLLAGDYNEQFF
TRBD1	-	TRBV6-5	TRBJ1-5	TGTGCCAGCAGTTCGACAGGGGGTAGCAATCAGCCCCAGCATTTT	CASSSTGGSNQPQHF
-	-	TRBV5-1	TRBJ1-3	TGCGCCAGCAGCTCTACGTCGTCTGGAAACACCATATATTTT	CASSSTSSGNTIYF
-	once	TRBV5-1	TRBJ2-1	TGCGCCAGCAGCTTGGCACAGGGTAAATTTGGGGATGAGCAGTTCTTC	CASSLAQGKFGDEQFF
TRBD1	-	TRBV10-1	TRBJ2-2	TGCGCCAGCAGTGAGGGAAGGGGGCTGGTCGGGGAGCTGTTTTTT	CASSEGRGLVGELFF
-	once	TRBV3-1/TRBV3-2	TRBJ2-7	TGTGCCAGCAGCCAAGTCCCGGACACCTCCTACGAGCAGTACTTC	CASSQVPDTSYEQYF
-	-	TRBV28	TRBJ1-6	TGTGCCAGCAGTTTGTGGCCAAATTCACCCCTCCACTTT	CASSLWPNSPLHF
-	-	TRBV28	TRBJ2-5	TGTGCCAGCAGTGCGCCCACCCTAGGAAAGACCCAGTACTTC	CASSAPTLGKTQYF
-	-	TRBV7-8	TRBJ2-1	TGTGCCAGCAGGGTGGAACGCGGAGCCTACAATGAGCAGTTCTTC	CASRVERGAYNEQFF
-	once	TRBV19	TRBJ1-4	TGTGCCAGTAGTATTTATCCGAATGAAAAACTGTTTTTT	CASSIYPNEKLFF
-	-	TRBV5-5	TRBJ1-5	TGTGCCAGCAGCTTCCTCATAGGGGGGGATGCGCCCCAGCATTTT	CASSFLIGGDAPQHF
TRBD2	-	TRBV5-4	TRBJ2-1	TGTGCCAGCAGCACTCGGGGAGCGGGAACCTCCTACAATGAGCAGTTCTTC	CASSTRGAGTSYNEQFF
TRBD1	once	TRBV6-5	TRBJ1-2	TGTGCCAGCAGTTACGGGGGTCAGGGGGCTGGCTACACCTTC	CASSYGGQGAGYTF
-	once	TRBV2	TRBJ1-2	TGTGCCAATACCGGGACTAGGGATGGTGGCTACACCTTC	CANTGTRDGGYTF
-	-	TRBV9	TRBJ2-3	TGTGCCAGCAGCAGTTTTGCCGGGGACACAGATACGCAGTATTTT	CASSSFAGDTDTQYF
-	-	TRBV5-5	TRBJ2-7	TGTGCCAGCAGCTTGTACTCCTACGAGCAGTACTTC	CASSLYSYEQYF
TRBD1	once	TRBV3-1/TRBV3-2	TRBJ1-1	TGTGCCAGCAGCAACGCAGGGGGGAGAACTGAAGCTTTCTTT	CASSNAGGRTEAFF
-	-	TRBV6-4	TRBJ2-2	TGTGCCAGCAGTGTCGGACAGAACACCGGGGAGCTGTTTTTT	CASSVGQNTGELFF
-	-	TRBV19	TRBJ2-5	TGTGCCAGTAGTATAGGAGGCGGGGTGGGGGAGACCCAGTACTTC	CASSIGGGVGETQYF
TRBD2	-	TRBV20-1	TRBJ2-5	TGCAGTGCTAGTCTGGTCGCGGGAGGGCCTGGTATAACCCAGTACTTC	CSASLVAGGPGITQYF
-	-	TRBV29-1	TRBJ1-5	TGCAGCGTCGGAGGGTTCGGAGGGTCGGATCAGCCCCAGCATTTT	CSVGGFGGSDQPQHF
-	-	TRBV2	TRBJ1-1	TGTGCCAGCAGTTCGGGGTTTCTATTAGCTTTCTTT	CASSSGFLLAFF
TRBD2	-	TRBV11-2	TRBJ2-1	TGTGCCAGCAGCTTAGGACTAGCGGCCTACAATGAGCAGTTCTTC	CASSLGLAAYNEQFF
TRBD1	once	TRBV6-6	TRBJ2-5	TGTGCCAGCAGCCGTCCGACAGGGGCAGAGGAGACCCAGTACTTC	CASSRPTGAEETQYF
-	-	TRBV29-1	TRBJ1-2	TGCAGCGTTGGGGGAGCGAACTATGGCTACACCTTC	CSVGGANYGYTF
-	few	TRBV30	TRBJ2-3	TGTGCCTCCCTAGTCTTTGGCACAGATACGCAGTATTTT	CASLVFGTDTQYF
-	-	TRBV21-1	TRBJ1-1	TGTGCCCGGCTACCGGGACAGTGGTGGTGTGAAGCTTTCTTT	CARLPGQWWCEAFF
TRBD1	-	TRBV29-1	TRBJ2-5	TGCAGCGTTGAAGTGAACAGGGGTGAGACCCAGTACTTC	CSVEVNRGETQYF
TRBD1	-	TRBV6-5	TRBJ2-3	TGTGCCAGCAGGGATGGGGACAGGGTTGCTTTAGCGCAGTATTTT	CASRDGDRVALAQYF
TRBD2	once	TRBV11-2	TRBJ2-3	TGTGCCAGCAGCTTAGGACTAGCGGGAGGGACAGATACGCAGTATTTT	CASSLGLAGGTDTQYF
TRBD1	-	TRBV3-1/TRBV3-2	TRBJ1-2	TGTGCCAGCAGCGAAACCGCCGGGACAGTCGGTCGGGGTGGCTACACCTTC	CASSETAGTVGRGGYTF
TRBD1	-	TRBV5-4	TRBJ2-7	TGTGCCAGCAGCCCCGGACAGGTCTACGAGCAGTACTTC	CASSPGQVYEQYF
-	-	TRBV19	TRBJ2-1	TGTGCCAGTAGTATTAGAGGAGGGGACAATGAGCAGTTCTTC	CASSIRGGDNEQFF
TRBD1	-	TRBV7-6	TRBJ1-6	TGTGCCAGCAGCGGGGGACAGGGGGATAATTCACCCCTCCACTTT	CASSGGQGDNSPLHF
TRBD1	-	TRBV7-8	TRBJ1-5	TGTGCCAGCAGCTACAGGGACAGGGCAAATCAGCCCCAGCATTTT	CASSYRDRANQPQHF